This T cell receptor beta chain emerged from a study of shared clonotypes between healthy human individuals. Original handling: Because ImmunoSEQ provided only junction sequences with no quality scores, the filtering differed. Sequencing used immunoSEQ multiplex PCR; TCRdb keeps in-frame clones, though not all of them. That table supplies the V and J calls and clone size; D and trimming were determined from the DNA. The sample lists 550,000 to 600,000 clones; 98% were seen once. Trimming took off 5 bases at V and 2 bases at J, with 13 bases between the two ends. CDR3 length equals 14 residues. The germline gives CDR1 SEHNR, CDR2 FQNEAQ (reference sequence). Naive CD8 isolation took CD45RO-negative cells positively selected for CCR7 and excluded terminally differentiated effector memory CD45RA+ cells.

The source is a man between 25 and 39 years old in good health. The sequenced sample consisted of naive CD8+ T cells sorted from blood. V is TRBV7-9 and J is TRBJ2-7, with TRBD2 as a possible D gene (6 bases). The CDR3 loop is CASSRRDFAYEQYF. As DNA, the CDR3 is TGTGCCAGCAGCCGCCGGGACTTTGCCTACGAGCAGTACTTC.